Presented here are 14 T cell receptor beta chains from one specimen sequenced in a study of blood T cell repertoires in COVID-19. Here immunoSEQ multiplex PCR was the method, and the copy in TCRdb shows in-frame clones only, minus some. The data contain roughly 150,000 clones, approximately 90% of them singletons. The sample comprised peripheral blood. These receptors all come from a human donor in a cohort sampled during active COVID-19.

The gene calls are TRBV4-1 and TRBJ2-7, with 8 bases aligning to TRBD1. The germline gives CDR1 MGHRA, CDR2 YSYEKL. The V segment lost 1 base and the J segment 2 bases; nucleotides outside the gene matches: 4. The CDR3 sequence is 15 residues long. CDR3 nucleotide sequence: TGCGCCAGCAGCCAAGGGGGACAGGCAACCTACGAGCAGTACTTC. Amino acid sequence: CASSQGGQATYEQYF.

This clone was counted only a few times. The CDR3 is CASSYLGQGDSPLHF. The CDR3 DNA sequence: TGTGCCAGCAGTTACTTAGGACAGGGGGATTCACCCCTCCACTTT. The chain links TRBV6-6 to TRBJ1-6, with 10 bases that match TRBD1. The CDR3 runs 15 residues. Germline V lookup: CDR1 MNHNY, CDR2 SVGAGI (reference sequence). Unmatched junction bases numbered 2, after V lost 1 base and J lost 8 bases.

The V and J genes are TRBV19 and TRBJ1-5; 7 nucleotides agree with TRBD1. The CDR3 spans 15 residues. CDR1 is LNHDA, CDR2 SQIVND, per germline (reference sequence). V was clipped by 5 bases and J by 3 bases; unmatched bases: 7. The CDR3 DNA sequence: TGTGCCAGTAGTGCGGGGGGACAGATCAATCAGCCCCAGCATTTT. Protein sequence: CASSAGGQINQPQHF.

For the CDR3, the DNA is TGCGCCAGCAGCCAAGCGGGGGGGGCGAGCAATCAGCCCCAGCATTTT. Its protein is CASSQAGGASNQPQHF. This chain links TRBV4-1 with TRBJ1-5; a weak D match, TRBD1 (6 bases). V shed 1 base and J shed 1 base, with 11 bases lying between them. Germline V gene sequence: CDR1 MGHRA, CDR2 YSYEKL. This CDR3 is 16 amino acids long.

The J gene is TRBJ1-1, the V gene TRBV3-1 (or the pseudogene TRBV3-2); D not certain. The germline V and J ends were trimmed by 1 base and 1 base, with 10 bases remaining between them. There are 15 residues in the CDR3. Germline CDR1 is LGHDT and CDR2 is YNNKEL (reference sequence). CDR3 sequence reads: CASSQVNAENTEAFF. CDR3 bases: TGTGCCAGCAGCCAAGTTAATGCAGAGAACACTGAAGCTTTCTTT.

This clone turned up a few times. The chain is built from TRBV7-3 and TRBJ2-1; 10 bases line up with TRBD2. The CDR3 contains 15 residues. V dropped 5 bases and J dropped 6; count of bases not matched to a gene: 7. Germline-derived CDR1 and CDR2 are SGHTA and FQGTGA. The CDR3 DNA reads TGTGCCAGCAGCCAAGCGGGAGGGCTTATCAATGAGCAGTTCTTC. Translation: CASSQAGGLINEQFF.

This clone came up once. J is TRBJ2-3 and V is TRBV14; 13 bases fit TRBD2. The CDR3 runs to 17 residues. Germline-derived CDR1 and CDR2 are SGHDN and FVKESK. With 5 bases clipped from V and 4 bases from J, the junction kept 9 bases outside the gene matches. The CDR3 is CASSTGLAGVLSDTQYF. In DNA form, the CDR3 reads TGTGCCAGCAGCACAGGACTAGCGGGAGTTCTCTCAGATACGCAGTATTTT.

V is TRBV5-4 and J is TRBJ2-3; D perhaps matches TRBD2 (6 bases). The V end was cut by 2 bases, the J end by 6 bases, with 10 bases between. The CDR3 is 13 amino acids. The germline V gene has CDR1 SGHNT and CDR2 YYREEE (reference sequence). The CDR3 spells CASSFTSIDTQYF. The CDR3 DNA reads as TGTGCCAGCAGCTTTACTAGCATCGATACGCAGTATTTT.

This clone showed up just once. The chain combines TRBV6-5 with TRBJ1-2; D is perhaps TRBD1 (5 bases). Germline V gene lookup returns CDR1 MNHEY and CDR2 SVGAGI. Trimming took 5 bases from V and 2 from J, leaving 6 bases between them. CDR3 length: 12 residues. The CDR3 nucleotides read TGTGCCAGCAGTCGGACAAACTATGGCTACACCTTC. This sequence encodes CASSRTNYGYTF.

This chain connects TRBV10-3 to TRBJ2-7, with D possibly TRBD2 on 5 matching bases. Germline CDR1 reads ENHRY; CDR2 reads SYGVKD. Trimming left V 6 bases short and J 1 base short, with 13 bases between. The length of the CDR3 is 14 residues. The CDR3 sequence: CAIRDGRGSYEQYF. The CDR3 bases are TGTGCCATCAGGGACGGACGGGGATCCTACGAGCAGTACTTC.

The rearrangement links TRBV7-6 to TRBJ2-3; D is possibly TRBD1 (6 bases). This CDR3 is built from 16 residues. In germline, CDR1 is SGHVS, CDR2 FNYEAQ. V gave up 4 bases and J gave up 2 bases, with 16 bases separating them. CDR3 region: CASSSEPGQLTDTQYF. Written as DNA, the CDR3 is TGTGCCAGCAGCTCCGAACCGGGACAACTCACAGATACGCAGTATTTT.

This clone showed up just once. The chain joins TRBV30 to TRBJ2-3, with D possibly being TRBD2 (6 bases). The V gene's germline CDR1 is GTSNPN and CDR2 SVGIG (reference sequence). Trimming cost V 5 bases and J 0 bases, with 15 bases left between them. This CDR3 comprises 15 residues. This CDR3 is CAWAVAAISTDTQYF. CDR3 bases: TGTGCCTGGGCCGTAGCGGCCATTAGCACAGATACGCAGTATTTT.

The V gene is TRBV6-1, the J gene TRBJ1-2, with TRBD1 as a possible D gene (6 bases). The CDR3 is 13 residues long. In germline, CDR1 is MNHNS, CDR2 SASEGT. V lost 3 bases, J lost 3 bases, and 8 bases lay in between. CDR3 DNA: TGTGCCAGCAGTGAGGCAGGGGACTATGGCTACACCTTC. It encodes CASSEAGDYGYTF.

The chain combines TRBV28 with TRBJ1-1; 7 nucleotides match TRBD1. The CDR3 totals 16 residues. V was pared by 6 bases and J by 0 bases, with 10 bases of the junction left unmatched. Germline lookup yields CDR1 MDHEN and CDR2 SYDVKM. CDR3 bases: TGTGCCAGCAGACCTTGGACAGGTGGACTGAACACTGAAGCTTTCTTT. This translates into CASRPWTGGLNTEAFF.